This T cell receptor beta chain is drawn from a study of blood T cell repertoires in COVID-19. Study at large: The analysed material was cDNA or gDNA that came from T cells, B-cell-depleted T cells, or PBMCs.

This clone was counted a few times. Some clones are missing from TCRdb's copy, which holds only in-frame ones; the method was immunoSEQ multiplex PCR. This sample has 60,000 to 70,000 clones, with more than 70% found just once. This receptor was obtained from a man aged 50-60 years with active COVID-19. The specimen sequenced was peripheral blood.

The CDR3, as DNA: TGTGCCAGCAGCTGGGGCAGGGCCTACGAGCAGTACTTC. This encodes CASSWGRAYEQYF. The chain is built from TRBV7-2 and TRBJ2-7; TRBD1 is a possible D gene (5 bases). V was pared by 4 bases and J by 2 bases, with 9 bases between. CDR3 length equals 13 residues. The germline V gene has CDR1 SGHTA and CDR2 FQGNSA.